The TCR beta chain under discussion was sequenced for a study of PD-1 blockade in classical Hodgkin lymphoma (dated by TCRdb to the early 2020s). About the investigation overall: Nivolumab dosing was 3 mg/kg intravenously every 2 weeks, continuing until either disease progression or unacceptable toxicity. The study used TCR beta sequencing and CyTOF to define a peripheral blood immune signature of response to PD-1 blockade in classical Hodgkin lymphoma. The paper as a whole reports these results and caveats: Baseline TCR diversity was reported as lower in newly diagnosed patients than in healthy donors, and lower still in relapsed/refractory patients. Diversity was lower in patients who began nivolumab less than 1 year after ASCT, so these patients were left out of later analyses to avoid confounding by immune reconstitution. Trial patients achieving complete response had baseline diversity similar to newly diagnosed patients, whereas partial responders and progressors had significantly lower diversity. The study was limited to a single clinical trial cohort, and causes of repertoire differences, possibly disease activity or prior therapy, remained undefined. A significant rise by C4D1 was seen in CD4+ but not CD8+ TCR diversity (p=0.0027 vs p=0.16), with the rise being most apparent in complete responders (p=0.02).

In regard to this clone: No cognate antigen has been identified for it. No base quality information exists; no much larger clone differs at one position.

Genomic DNA was isolated using the Qiagen DNeasy kit from unsorted PBMCs as well as from negatively selected CD4+ and CD8+ fractions. TCR beta CDR3 regions were amplified by immunoSEQ multiplex PCR using primers annealing to V and J segments. A synthetic immune receptor repertoire was used to minimize amplification bias, and any remaining bias was removed computationally after sequencing. Under the source paper's analysis protocol: Custom Python scripts were used to quantify repertoire diversity as the Shannon entropy index. Unsorted, CD4+ and CD8+ repertoires were analyzed separately, except for combined analyses in which CD4+ and CD8+ sequences were merged in silico. A clone counted as expanded when the clone's frequency after treatment rose at least 2-fold relative to C1D1, and clones undetected at baseline were given a pseudocount of 0.5. Singleton clones were defined as clones with 0 or 1 copy at C1D1, and non-singleton clones were defined as clones with 2 or more copies. Clones expanded in unsorted samples were labelled as CD4+, CD8+ or unknown by matching protein sequences in sorted samples from the same patient. Wilcoxon tests on paired samples were used to test diversity changes from C1D1 to C4D1. As stored in TCRdb, this immuneACCESS dataset retains in-frame rearrangements with V and J assigned. A fraction of the clones does not appear; measured against another copy, unresolved V genes explain less than half of the discrepancy, and the remainder lacks a known reason. That table furnishes V, J and clone size, whereas the DNA furnished D and trimming. In this sample the table shows some 45,000 clones, about three quarters of which occur a single time. Of the sample, around 35% is held by the ten largest clones.

For CDR1 and CDR2, the germline V gene (reference sequence) lists MNHNY and SVGAGI. From the cysteine up to the phenylalanine, the CDR3 has a length of 15 residues. Only the CDR3 DNA is retained, 45 bases long and in frame from the first base. Trimming accounts for 3 bases at V and 6 bases at J, while the number of junction bases matched to no gene is 6. The intended sense of this specimen's time point label: cycle 4 day 1 (C4D1), after about 6 weeks of nivolumab. Every trial patient had relapsed after autologous stem cell transplantation, and cohorts A, B and C differed in prior brentuximab vedotin exposure. A total of over 50 patients with relapsed/refractory classical Hodgkin lymphoma made up the trial cohort, and each patient's best overall response was complete response, partial response or progressive disease. In the multi-cohort phase II CheckMate 205 trial, trial patients received single-agent nivolumab. An independent review committee assessed best overall response by applying the 2007 International Working Group response criteria. Trial PBMCs were obtained immediately prior to nivolumab initiation (C1D1) and on therapy at cycle 2 day 1 and cycle 4 day 1. Peripheral blood was collected in 8 mL Vacutainer Cell Preparation Tubes, from which PBMCs were isolated by centrifugation and then cryopreserved.

The clonotype was recovered from a human donor with classical Hodgkin lymphoma. Source: peripheral blood mononuclear cells (PBMCs), taken before the fourth cycle of nivolumab. Recombination linked TRBV6-6 to TRBJ2-1; 9 central bases correspond to TRBD2. CDR3 region: CASSYFAGGRNEQFF. The DNA sequence is as follows: TGTGCCAGCAGTTATTTCGCGGGGGGGCGCAATGAGCAGTTCTTC.